This T cell receptor beta chain was found in a study of T cell responses to AZD1222 COVID-19 vaccine. Data came from immunoSEQ multiplex PCR; TCRdb stores just in-frame clones and leaves some out. The table has just under 150,000 clones, approximately 86% seen once; the top ten hold 5% to 6%. Details on this clone: Its target is unknown.

Study outcomes and limitations: At 160-218 and 743-854, vaccine-associated CD4 TCRs were dominant, and they spanned spike. No repertoire was sampled before or during the peak T cell response, only after it. Variant regions that are unmutated are reportedly the target of nearly half of spike-specific TCRs.

Pooling was applied to second doses at about 4 or about 12 weeks. The CDR3 has 14 residues. The V end lost 10 bases, the J end lost 3 bases, and 15 bases lay between the germline ends. CDR1 is ENHRY and CDR2 is SYGVKD in the germline V gene. The sample here was peripheral blood, taken 28 days after the second AZD1222 dose. The TCR comes from an adult who received the AZD1222 COVID-19 vaccine. The chain is built from TRBV10-3 and TRBJ2-2, with D perhaps matching TRBD1 or TRBD2 (6 bases each). The CDR3 reads CATHLGGHTGELFF. In nucleotides, the CDR3 is TGTGCCACCCACTTAGGGGGGCACACCGGGGAGCTGTTTTTT.